Following are 21 T cell receptor beta chains from one sample sequenced in a study of cytomegalovirus exposure and HLA in healthy donors. The PCR made use of 60 Vbeta and 13 Jbeta primers. Profiled with immunoSEQ multiplex PCR; TCRdb holds only in-frame clones, not every one. Here the sample spans about 160,000 clones, around 75% being singletons. Specimen: PBMCs. These receptors all stem from a woman in her forties or fifties in good health and CMV-seropositive.

This clone was counted between two and nine times. This chain links TRBV6-5 with TRBJ1-2, with D hard to call. Trimming removed 0 bases at V and 7 bases at J, with 9 bases between. Germline V lookup: CDR1 MNHEY, CDR2 SVGAGI. The CDR3 spans 13 residues. The CDR3 loop reads CASSYSNSGGYTF. As DNA, the CDR3 is TGTGCCAGCAGTTACTCGAATTCAGGTGGCTACACCTTC.

This chain connects TRBV7-2 to TRBJ2-7; TRBD2 matches 9 bases. With 0 bases clipped from V and 7 bases from J, the junction kept 13 bases outside the gene matches. From germline, CDR1 is SGHTA and CDR2 FQGNSA. The CDR3 runs to 17 residues. In DNA, the CDR3 is TGTGCCAGCAGCTTAGCGCTTGGCGGGGGGGCGGTAGGGGAGCAGTACTTC. Translated, it gives CASSLALGGGAVGEQYF.

This sequence joins TRBV10-1 and TRBJ1-2, with 7 bases fitting TRBD1. Trimming at V came to 5 bases and at J to 8 bases, leaving 8 bases not matched to a gene. The CDR3 is made up of 13 amino acids. Germline CDR1 and CDR2: WNHNN and SYGVQD (reference sequence). CDR3 sequence reads: CASSPDRLRGYTF. In DNA form, the CDR3 reads TGCGCCAGCAGTCCGGACAGGCTACGAGGCTACACCTTC.

The J gene is TRBJ2-1, the V gene TRBV15, with TRBD2 identical over 7 bases. Trimming cost V 1 base and J 6 bases; bases outside gene matches: 0. The CDR3 has 13 residues. The germline V gene has CDR1 LNHNV and CDR2 YYDKDF (reference sequence). The CDR3 DNA follows: TGTGCCACCAGCAGAGGACTAGCCAATGAGCAGTTCTTC. This translates into CATSRGLANEQFF.

V is TRBV10-1 and J is TRBJ1-2; D uncertain. V was cut by 2 bases and J by 5 bases, with 9 bases left in between. The CDR3 runs 13 residues. Germline V gene data show CDR1 as WNHNN and CDR2 as SYGVQD (reference sequence). The CDR3 DNA is TGCGCCAGCAGTGAGACTCCGGGTTATGGCTACACCTTC. It is translated as CASSETPGYGYTF.

The V and J genes are TRBV7-6 and TRBJ1-1, with TRBD1 identical over 8 bases. V lost 2 bases, J lost 1 base, and 0 bases stayed unmatched. Germline V gene data show CDR1 as SGHVS and CDR2 as FNYEAQ. CDR3 length equals 14 residues. Here the CDR3 DNA reads TGTGCCAGCAGCTTAACAGGGGGGAACACTGAAGCTTTCTTT. Its translation: CASSLTGGNTEAFF. The full variable domain, its missing parts supplied by reference TRBV7-6 and TRBJ1-1, is GAGVSQSPRYKVTKRGQDVALRCDPISGHVSLYWYRQALGQGPEFLTYFNYEAQQDKSGLPNDRFSAERPEGSISTLTIQRTEQRDSAMYRCASSLTGGNTEAFFGQGTRLTVV.

This sequence joins TRBV19 and TRBJ1-5; TRBD1 matches at 7 bases. This CDR3 is 16 amino acids long. Germline-derived CDR1 and CDR2 are LNHDA and SQIVND (reference sequence). V trimming: 1 base; J trimming: 2 bases; junction bases outside the gene matches: 5. CDR3 nucleotide sequence: TGTGCCAGTAGTATAGGAAACAGGGGTCGCAATCAGCCCCAGCATTTT. Amino acids: CASSIGNRGRNQPQHF. Drawing the rest from reference TRBV19 and TRBJ1-5, the complete variable domain is DGGITQSPKYLFRKEGQNVTLSCEQNLNHDAMYWYRQDPGQGLRLIYYSQIVNDFQKGDIAEGYSVSREKKESFPLTVTSAQKNPTAFYLCASSIGNRGRNQPQHFGDGTRLSIL.

The gene calls are TRBV5-4 and TRBJ1-2, with D unclear. The length of the CDR3 is 14 residues. The V end lost 2 bases, the J end lost 5 bases, and 13 bases lay between the germline ends. Germline CDR1 is SGHNT and CDR2 is YYREEE (reference sequence). The CDR3 region has the DNA TGTGCCAGCAGCTTATATGACCGGAGGTATGGCTACACCTTC. It specifies CASSLYDRRYGYTF.

The count of this clone is one. The chain couples TRBV6-1 to TRBJ1-2; 8 bases match TRBD1. The CDR3 is made up of 14 amino acids. The J segment lost 2 bases and the V segment lost 6 bases, leaving 5 bases of the junction unmatched. The V gene's germline CDR1 is MNHNS and CDR2 SASEGT. CDR3 bases: TGTGCCAGCAGGGACAGGGTGGAAAACTATGGCTACACCTTC. Translation: CASRDRVENYGYTF.

The chain joins TRBV6-5 to TRBJ2-7, with 7 bases lining up with TRBD1. Germline loops: CDR1 MNHEY, CDR2 SVGAGI. Trimming took 6 bases from V and 3 from J; bases not matched to a gene: 5. This CDR3 has 13 residues. CDR3 in DNA: TGTGCCAGCAGCAAAGGGACAGACTACGAGCAGTACTTC. Residues: CASSKGTDYEQYF.

The rearrangement links TRBV5-1 to TRBJ1-2, with TRBD1 matching over 7 bases. CDR3 length equals 14 residues. Trimming removed 5 bases from V and 5 bases from J; junction bases left unmatched: 9. From germline, CDR1 is SGHRS and CDR2 YFSETQ. The CDR3 spells CASRPGTEGYGYTF. The CDR3 region has the DNA TGCGCCAGCAGACCCGGGACAGAGGGGTATGGCTACACCTTC.

The chain joins TRBV6-1 to TRBJ1-1, with 7 bases that match TRBD1. Germline V CDR1 and CDR2: MNHNS, SASEGT. With V trimmed by 6 bases and J by 3 bases, 10 bases remained unmatched. The CDR3 sequence is 15 residues long. The CDR3, as DNA: TGTGCCAGCAGCAAGGACAGGCCGGGCGACACTGAAGCTTTCTTT. It codes for CASSKDRPGDTEAFF.

The chain has TRBV5-1 and TRBJ2-1, with D unclear. Germline V gives CDR1 SGHRS, CDR2 YFSETQ. Trimming stripped 1 base from V and 6 bases from J, with 17 bases between. This CDR3 contains 16 residues. DNA for the CDR3: TGCGCCAGCAGCTTGATCGCGACTCGCGCTCTCAATGAGCAGTTCTTC. This encodes CASSLIATRALNEQFF.

The rearrangement links TRBV5-4 to TRBJ1-2; 8 positions match TRBD1. CDR1 and CDR2 (germline): SGHNT, YYREEE (reference sequence). This CDR3 region has 14 residues. V dropped 3 bases and J dropped 8; count of bases not matched to a gene: 9. The CDR3, as DNA: TGTGCCAGCAGCTCGGGACAGGACGTAGCCGGCTACACCTTC. The encoded protein is CASSSGQDVAGYTF. Full variable domain (outside the CDR3, taken from reference TRBV5-4 and TRBJ1-2): ETGVTQSPTHLIKTRGQQVTLRCSSQSGHNTVSWYQQALGQGPQFIFQYYREEENGRGNFPPRFSGLQFPNYSSELNVNALELDDSALYLCASSSGQDVAGYTFGSGTRLTVV.

Note on this clone: Germline and junction disagree at one end, which may indicate a read error. The V and J genes are TRBV7-9 and TRBJ2-3; a weak D match, TRBD2 (5 bases). From germline, CDR1 is SEHNR and CDR2 FQNEAQ (reference sequence). CDR3 length: 15 residues. The CDR3 nucleotides read TGTTCCAGCAGCTTATCGGGGTCAAGCACAGATACGCAGTATTTT. This codes for CSSSLSGSSTDTQYF.

The chain carries TRBV7-3 and TRBJ2-1; possible D gene TRBD1, 6 bases. The CDR3 has 15 residues. The V and J ends lost 2 bases and 9 bases respectively, with 17 bases between them. CDR1 is SGHTA and CDR2 is FQGTGA in the germline V gene. The CDR3 nucleotides read TGTGCCAGCAGCTTATCTGGGGGCCAGGGGTTTGAGCAGTTCTTC. This sequence encodes CASSLSGGQGFEQFF.

For the CDR3, the DNA is TGCGCCAGCAGCTTGGAGGGGACAGGGGGCTTCTACGAGCAGTACTTC. This sequence encodes CASSLEGTGGFYEQYF. J is TRBJ2-5 and V is TRBV5-1; TRBD1 matches at 12 bases. The J call may be incorrect, as the DNA end agrees better with TRBJ2-7. The length of the CDR3 is 16 residues. Germline V CDR1 and CDR2: SGHRS, YFSETQ.

This sequence joins TRBV5-1 and TRBJ1-1; TRBD1 aligns across 8 bases. V was clipped by 3 bases and J by 5 bases; unmatched bases: 6. The germline CDR1 and CDR2 sequences are SGHRS and YFSETQ. This CDR3 contains 14 residues. CDR3 sequence (DNA): TGCGCCAGCAGCTCCGGACAGGGACGGACTGAAGCTTTCTTT. Encoded protein: CASSSGQGRTEAFF. The full variable domain, completed using reference TRBV5-1 and TRBJ1-1, is KAGVTQTPRYLIKTRGQQVTLSCSPISGHRSVSWYQQTPGQGLQFLFEYFSETQRNKGNFPGRFSGRQFSNSRSEMNVSTLELGDSALYLCASSSGQGRTEAFFGQGTRLTVV.

This chain links TRBV5-4 with TRBJ1-2, with D perhaps TRBD1 (6 bases). The V gene lost 2 bases and the J gene lost 6 bases, with 14 bases spanning the gap. The CDR3 is made up of 14 amino acids. Germline loops: CDR1 SGHNT, CDR2 YYREEE (reference sequence). Here the CDR3 DNA reads TGTGCCAGCAGCTTTCCCGGGGACAAGGATGGCTACACCTTC. As protein: CASSFPGDKDGYTF. Combining the CDR3 with reference TRBV5-4 and TRBJ1-2 gives the whole variable domain ETGVTQSPTHLIKTRGQQVTLRCSSQSGHNTVSWYQQALGQGPQFIFQYYREEENGRGNFPPRFSGLQFPNYSSELNVNALELDDSALYLCASSFPGDKDGYTFGSGTRLTVV.

The rearrangement links TRBV7-9 to TRBJ1-5, with D hard to call. Germline assignment: CDR1 SEHNR and CDR2 FQNEAQ (reference sequence). The length of the CDR3 is 13 residues. V was pared by 5 bases and J by 7 bases, with 12 bases between. The CDR3 sequence is CASSPDITQPQHF. The DNA of the CDR3 is TGTGCCAGCAGCCCCGACATCACACAGCCCCAGCATTTT.

V and J are TRBV25-1 and TRBJ1-2; 10 bases match TRBD1. Germline lookup yields CDR1 MGHDK and CDR2 SYGVNS. V was clipped by 5 bases and J by 7 bases; unmatched bases: 7. The CDR3 contains 14 residues. This CDR3 is CASSLTGGAGGYTF. DNA for the CDR3: TGTGCCAGCAGTCTGACAGGGGGCGCTGGTGGCTACACCTTC.